Sequencing of this T cell receptor (beta chain) was carried out in a study of early T cells in non-severe SARS-CoV-2 infection. For the study at large: The chains were unpaired, and the sequenced material was bulk RNA from unsorted whole blood.

Via MiXCR, TCRdb re-called the 5' RACE reads, giving one row per CDR3 protein. This repertoire shows 75,000 to 100,000 distinct CDR3 sequences, just under 15% found once; its top ten account for around 5.1%. The receptor was isolated from an adult who was a healthcare worker with PCR-confirmed SARS-CoV-2 infection or an uninfected control (not recorded which). The sample taken for sequencing was whole blood.

CDR3 sequence: CASSLGRGNYNEQFF. The CDR3 bases are TGTGCCAGCAGTTTGGGGCGGGGAAACTACAATGAGCAGTTCTTC. V usage is TRBV12-3 or TRBV12-4 and J usage is TRBJ2-1, with a tentative D call TRBD2 (6 bases). CDR3 length: 15 amino acids. Trimming cost V 3 bases and J 3 bases, with 12 bases left between them.